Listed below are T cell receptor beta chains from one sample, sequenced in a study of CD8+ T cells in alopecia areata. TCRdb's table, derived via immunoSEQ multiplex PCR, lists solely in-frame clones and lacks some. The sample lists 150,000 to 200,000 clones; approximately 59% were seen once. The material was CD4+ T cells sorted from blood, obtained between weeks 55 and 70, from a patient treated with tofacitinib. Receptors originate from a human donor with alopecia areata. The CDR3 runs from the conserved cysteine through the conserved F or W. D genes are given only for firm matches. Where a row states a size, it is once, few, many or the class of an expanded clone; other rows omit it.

cdr3_aa: CASSVGSFGPGNTIYF; cdr3_nt: TGTGCCAGCAGCGTAGGTTCATTCGGACCTGGAAACACCATATATTTT; j_call: TRBJ1-3; v_call: TRBV9; clone_size: NA; d_call: NA
cdr3_aa: CASSSQTGFSGQPQHF; cdr3_nt: TGTGCCAGCAGCTCTCAGACAGGGTTCTCCGGTCAGCCCCAGCATTTT; j_call: TRBJ1-5; v_call: TRBV5-5; clone_size: few; d_call: TRBD1
cdr3_aa: CASSPRTSGGYETQYF; cdr3_nt: TGTGCCAGCAGTCCTAGGACTAGCGGGGGCTATGAGACCCAGTACTTC; j_call: TRBJ2-5; v_call: TRBV2; clone_size: NA; d_call: TRBD2
cdr3_aa: CSVRDRVNSPLHF; cdr3_nt: TGCAGCGTTCGGGACAGGGTCAACTCACCCCTCCACTTT; j_call: TRBJ1-6; v_call: TRBV29-1; clone_size: NA; d_call: TRBD1
cdr3_aa: CSALRGGTRFF; cdr3_nt: TGCAGCGCCCTGAGAGGCGGCACGAGGTTCTTC; j_call: TRBJ2-1; v_call: TRBV29-1; clone_size: NA; d_call: NA
cdr3_aa: CATSRDKQGNYYGYTF; cdr3_nt: TGTGCCACCAGCAGAGATAAGCAGGGAAACTACTATGGCTACACCTTC; j_call: TRBJ1-2; v_call: TRBV15; clone_size: NA; d_call: NA
cdr3_aa: CASSSWDRGSHEQYF; cdr3_nt: TGTGCCAGCAGTTCTTGGGACAGGGGATCCCACGAGCAGTACTTC; j_call: TRBJ2-7; v_call: TRBV6-6; clone_size: NA; d_call: TRBD1
cdr3_aa: CASSVGGLYNEQFF; cdr3_nt: TGTGCCAGCAGCGTAGGGGGACTCTACAATGAGCAGTTCTTC; j_call: TRBJ2-1; v_call: TRBV9; clone_size: NA; d_call: NA
cdr3_aa: CASSLTDTQYF; cdr3_nt: TGTGCCAGCAGCTTGACAGATACGCAGTATTTT; j_call: TRBJ2-3; v_call: TRBV7-3; clone_size: NA; d_call: NA
cdr3_aa: CASSSDRDTYSGKFF; cdr3_nt: TGTGCCAGCAGTTCGGACAGGGATACTTATTCGGGGAAGTTCTTC; j_call: TRBJ2-1; v_call: TRBV6-5; clone_size: NA; d_call: TRBD1
cdr3_aa: CASSPPMANEKLFF; cdr3_nt: TGTGCCAGCTCACCACCGATGGCTAATGAAAAACTGTTTTTT; j_call: TRBJ1-4; v_call: TRBV18; clone_size: NA; d_call: NA
cdr3_aa: CAWSRDGGFHEQYF; cdr3_nt: TGTGCCTGGAGTCGAGATGGGGGATTCCACGAGCAGTACTTC; j_call: TRBJ2-7; v_call: TRBV30; clone_size: few; d_call: NA
cdr3_aa: CSVDIGGNIQYF; cdr3_nt: TGCAGCGTAGACATAGGGGGGAACATTCAGTACTTC; j_call: TRBJ2-4; v_call: TRBV29-1; clone_size: NA; d_call: NA
cdr3_aa: CSVLRQLNTEAFF; cdr3_nt: TGCAGCGTTCTGCGGCAGCTGAACACTGAAGCTTTCTTT; j_call: TRBJ1-1; v_call: TRBV29-1; clone_size: few; d_call: NA